The clone carrying this T cell receptor beta chain was seen a handful of times. Germline values: CDR1 LGHDT, CDR2 YNNKEL (reference sequence). This CDR3 region has 13 residues. The V gene lost 3 bases and the J gene lost 3 bases, with 7 bases spanning the gap. This sample is part of a study of T cells in Graves' hyperthyroidism and ophthalmopathy. There were TCR beta CDR3 regions amplified from RNA transcripts. HTBI primers were used for first-round RT-PCR of the TCR CDR3. Using its own MiXCR run on the multiplex PCR reads, TCRdb lists one record per CDR3 protein. The repertoire holds 450,000 to 600,000 distinct CDR3 sequences, with just under 20% as singletons.

V is TRBV3-1 and J is TRBJ2-3; the D gene is possibly TRBD2 (5 bases). Input material: blood. This sequence originates from a man in his forties with Graves' ophthalmopathy. The CDR3: CASSQDFTDTQYF. The CDR3 DNA follows: TGTGCCAGCAGCCAGGACTTTACAGATACGCAGTATTTT.